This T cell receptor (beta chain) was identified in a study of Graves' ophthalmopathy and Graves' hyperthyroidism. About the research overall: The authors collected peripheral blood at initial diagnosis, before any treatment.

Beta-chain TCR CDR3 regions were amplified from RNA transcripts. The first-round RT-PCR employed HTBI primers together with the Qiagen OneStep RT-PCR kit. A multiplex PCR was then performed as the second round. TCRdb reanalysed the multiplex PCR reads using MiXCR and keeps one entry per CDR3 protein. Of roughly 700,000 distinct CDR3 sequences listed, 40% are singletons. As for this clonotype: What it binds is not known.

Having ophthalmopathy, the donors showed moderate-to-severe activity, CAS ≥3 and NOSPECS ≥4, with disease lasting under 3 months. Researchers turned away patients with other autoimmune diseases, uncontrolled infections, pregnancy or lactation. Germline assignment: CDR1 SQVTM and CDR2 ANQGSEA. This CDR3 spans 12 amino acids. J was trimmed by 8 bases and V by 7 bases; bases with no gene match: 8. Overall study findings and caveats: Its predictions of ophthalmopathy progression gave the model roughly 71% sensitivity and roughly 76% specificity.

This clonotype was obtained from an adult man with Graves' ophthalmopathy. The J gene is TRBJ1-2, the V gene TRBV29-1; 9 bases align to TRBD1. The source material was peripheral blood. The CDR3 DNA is TGCAGCGCGGCCGGGACAGGGTTAGGCTACACCTTC. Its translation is CSAAGTGLGYTF.